This TCR beta chain derives from a study of T cell responses to AZD1222 COVID-19 vaccine. This clone was seen a single time. CDR3 length: 17 residues. Trimming removed 7 bases at V and 2 bases at J, with 22 bases between. CDR1 SNHLY and CDR2 FYNNEI come from the germline V gene. Measured with immunoSEQ multiplex PCR; TCRdb has only the in-frame clones, and not every one. This table has 150,000 to 200,000 clones, around 94% appearing once. The chain is built from TRBV2 and TRBJ2-3, with unresolved D. Sample: peripheral blood, taken 28 days after the second AZD1222 dose. The sequence was obtained from an adult who received the AZD1222 COVID-19 vaccine. CDR3 in DNA: TGTGCCAGCATTCGGAGCGAACAGCTTAACCCCACAGATACGCAGTATTTT. Its protein product is CASIRSEQLNPTDTQYF. Full variable domain (rest looked up from reference TRBV2 and TRBJ2-3): EPEVTQTPSHQVTQMGQEVILRCVPISNHLYFYWYRQILGQKVEFLVSFYNNEISEKSEIFDDQFSVERPDGSNFTLKIRSTKLEDSAMYFCASIRSEQLNPTDTQYFGPGTRLTVL.